A single sample gave rise to the 17 T cell receptor beta chains below, sequenced in a study of tumor and adjacent non-tumor tissue in lung cancer. The template was RNA from unsorted bulk tissue. A modified ARM-PCR protocol with three rounds of nested PCR amplified TCRbeta. Via MiXCR, TCRdb re-called the multiplex PCR reads, giving one row per CDR3 protein. The sample lists 65,000 to 80,000 distinct CDR3 sequences, around 73% occurring once. The sequencing sample was made of lung tumor tissue. These receptor sequences come from a man aged 60 to 75 with non-small cell lung cancer.

As regards this clonotype: The junction does not match germline at one end; this may be a read error. The V gene is TRBV5-6, the J gene TRBJ2-5; D is possibly TRBD1 (5 bases). The CDR3 consists of 14 residues. The V gene's germline CDR1 is SGHDT and CDR2 YYEEEE. The CDR3 spells CARSLAGQQEKQYF. The CDR3 bases are TGTGCCAGAAGCTTGGCAGGGCAGCAAGAGAAACAGTACTTC.

The rearrangement links TRBV6-5 to TRBJ1-3; D remains ambiguous. Germline CDR1 and CDR2: MNHEY and SVGAGI. The CDR3 consists of 17 residues. The CDR3 here is CVSIETSPRSSGNTIYF. CDR3 DNA sequence: TGTGTCAGTATCGAAACCTCCCCGCGGTCCTCTGGAAACACCATATATTTT.

This chain connects TRBV29-1 to TRBJ2-1; no clear D gene. Germline values: CDR1 SQVTM, CDR2 ANQGSEA. Trimming left V 7 bases short and J 1 base short, with 11 bases between. The CDR3 loop spans 13 amino acids. The DNA of the CDR3 is TGCAGCGCTCAAGTGAAGTCCTACAATGAGCAGTTCTTC. Its protein is CSAQVKSYNEQFF.

Notes on this clonotype: A read error may produce the germline difference seen at one junction end. The chain links TRBV28 to TRBJ1-2; D is unresolved. The germline CDR1 and CDR2 sequences are MDHEN and SYDVKM. This CDR3 is built from 11 residues. CDR3 in DNA: TGTGCTAGCAGTTCCGGTCTGGACTACACCTTC. Its protein product is CASSSGLDYTF.

This clonotype was seen repeatedly, ten times or more. V usage is TRBV6-6 and J usage is TRBJ2-2; the D is unclear. V shed 0 bases and J shed 5 bases, with 4 bases lying between them. Germline V gives CDR1 MNHNY, CDR2 SVGAGI (reference sequence). The CDR3 has 13 amino acids. CDR3 DNA sequence: TGTGCCAGCAGTTACTCGGGGACCGGGGAGCTGTTTTTT. It yields the protein CASSYSGTGELFF.

This chain links TRBV12-3 or TRBV12-4 with TRBJ1-5, with D maybe TRBD1 (6 bases). V dropped 5 bases and J dropped 7 bases, with 12 bases sitting between them. The CDR3 runs to 13 residues. The CDR3 sequence: CASSVDSGQPQHF. The CDR3 nucleotides are TGTGCCAGCAGTGTGGACAGCGGACAGCCCCAGCATTTT.

On this clonotype itself: At one of its ends the junction is not consistent with the germline gene, which may arise from a read error. The rearrangement uses TRBV20-1 and TRBJ2-7; possibly TRBD1 for D (5 bases). The germline gives CDR1 DFQATT, CDR2 SNEGSKA (reference sequence). This CDR3 comprises 12 residues. Here the CDR3 DNA reads TGTAGTGCGAGTGACAGACCCGACGAGCATTACTTC. This encodes CSASDRPDEHYF.

On this clonotype itself: At one boundary the junction diverges from the germline segment, which might be a read error. The chain links TRBV28 to TRBJ1-5, with D perhaps matching TRBD1 (5 bases). Per the germline V gene, CDR1 is MDHEN and CDR2 is SYDVKM. The CDR3 sequence is 13 residues long. The CDR3 sequence is CANSDRNNQPQHF. CDR3 nucleotides: TGTGCCAACAGTGACAGAAACAATCAGCCCCAGCATTTT.

Turning to this clonotype: The CDR3 ends on some other residue instead of the conserved phenylalanine or tryptophan, so this is likely a read error. The V call is TRBV20-1, the J call TRBJ2-7, with D perhaps being TRBD1 or TRBD2 (7 bases each). The germline V gene encodes CDR1 DFQATT and CDR2 SNEGSKA (reference sequence). The CDR3 sequence is 12 residues long. The CDR3 region has the DNA TGCAGAGGGAGGGACAGACCCGACGGGCAGTACTAC. This codes for CRGRDRPDGQYY.

Only a few counts were recorded for this clonotype. The V and J genes are TRBV2 and TRBJ2-7; D ambiguous. Per the germline V gene, CDR1 is SNHLY and CDR2 is FYNNEI. The germline V and J ends were trimmed by 4 bases and 7 bases, with 8 bases remaining between them. The CDR3 is 11 residues long. For the CDR3, the DNA is TGTGCCAGCAGTGGGGTTAGGGAGCAGTACTTC. Translating gives CASSGVREQYF.

A note on this clonotype: The junction and the germline gene differ at one end; a read error may be behind it. This rearrangement joins TRBV6-6 to TRBJ1-4, with D maybe TRBD1 (6 bases). From germline, CDR1 is MNHNY and CDR2 SVGAGI (reference sequence). The CDR3 contains 11 residues. The CDR3 DNA reads TGTGCCAGCGGTTCAGGGGACTATGGATCTTTT. Translating it yields CASGSGDYGSF.

The CDR3 DNA is TGCACCGTATTGAGCCTCTCAACCACCGGGGAGCTGTTTTTT. Its protein product is CTVLSLSTTGELFF. The V and J genes are TRBV29-1 and TRBJ2-2, with D unclear. Germline loops: CDR1 SQVTM, CDR2 ANQGSEA. CDR3 length equals 14 residues.

There are a few counts of this clonotype. A read error is possible here, since a much larger clone lies one base away. The V and J genes are TRBV29-1 and TRBJ2-1; the match to TRBD2 covers 14 bases. Germline V lookup: CDR1 SQVTM, CDR2 ANQGSEA. Trimming took 4 bases from V and 7 from J; bases not matched to a gene: 3. This CDR3 comprises 14 residues. The CDR3 here is CSVGGTSGGNEQFF. In DNA form, the CDR3 reads TGCAGCGTTGGGGGGACTAGCGGGGGTAATGAGCAGTTCTTC.

This clonotype has just a few counts. This rearrangement joins TRBV7-9 to TRBJ1-1; D remains ambiguous. The CDR3 is made up of 13 amino acids. Trimming took off 2 bases at V and 5 bases at J, with 9 bases between the two ends. Germline CDR1 SEHNR, CDR2 FQNEAQ (reference sequence). This CDR3 reads CASSLQGGTEAFF. The CDR3 bases are TGTGCCAGCAGCTTACAAGGCGGAACTGAAGCTTTCTTT.

As to this clonotype: Germline and junction disagree at one end, which may indicate a read error. The chain has TRBV10-2 and TRBJ2-1; D is unresolved. Germline V CDR1 and CDR2: WSHSY, SAAADI. The CDR3 runs 13 residues. The CDR3 sequence is CVSSRSSYNEQFF. Here the CDR3 DNA reads TGTGTCAGCAGCCGGAGCTCCTACAATGAGCAGTTCTTC.

This clonotype appeared many times. The chain combines TRBV29-1 with TRBJ1-1; 7 bases agree with TRBD1. There are 15 residues in the CDR3. Germline V gives CDR1 SQVTM, CDR2 ANQGSEA. V was clipped by 6 bases and J by 0 bases; unmatched bases: 10. This CDR3 reads CSVRQGWGMNTEAFF. As DNA, the CDR3 is TGCAGCGTAAGACAGGGATGGGGAATGAACACTGAAGCTTTCTTT.

The chain uses TRBV28 and TRBJ1-2, with TRBD1 as a possible D gene (6 bases). Between the trimmed V and J ends, which lost 6 bases and 1 base, there was a span of 9 bases. Germline V lookup: CDR1 MDHEN, CDR2 SYDVKM. The CDR3 contains 13 residues. The CDR3: CASSPDSNYGYTF. The CDR3 DNA follows: TGTGCCAGCAGCCCGGACAGTAACTATGGCTACACCTTC.